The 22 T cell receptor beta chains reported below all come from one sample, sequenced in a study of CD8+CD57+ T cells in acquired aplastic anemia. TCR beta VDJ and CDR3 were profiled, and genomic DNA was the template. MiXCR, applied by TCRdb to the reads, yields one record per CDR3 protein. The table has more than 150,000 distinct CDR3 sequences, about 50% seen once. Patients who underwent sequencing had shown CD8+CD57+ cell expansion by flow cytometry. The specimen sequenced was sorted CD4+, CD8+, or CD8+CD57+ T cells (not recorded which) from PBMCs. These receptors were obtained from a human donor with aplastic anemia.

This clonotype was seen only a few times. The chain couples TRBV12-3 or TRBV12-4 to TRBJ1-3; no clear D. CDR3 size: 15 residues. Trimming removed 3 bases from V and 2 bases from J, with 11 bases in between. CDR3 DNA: TGTGCCAGCAGTTTTAATTTCAACGCTGGAAACACCATATATTTT. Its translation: CASSFNFNAGNTIYF.

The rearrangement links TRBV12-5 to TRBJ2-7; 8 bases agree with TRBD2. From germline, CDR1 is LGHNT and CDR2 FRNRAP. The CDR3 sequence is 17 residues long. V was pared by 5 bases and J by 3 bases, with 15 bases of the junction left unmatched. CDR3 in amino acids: CASGLAPSSGLFYEQYF. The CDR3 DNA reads TGTGCTAGTGGTCTCGCGCCTTCTAGCGGGCTGTTCTACGAGCAGTACTTC.

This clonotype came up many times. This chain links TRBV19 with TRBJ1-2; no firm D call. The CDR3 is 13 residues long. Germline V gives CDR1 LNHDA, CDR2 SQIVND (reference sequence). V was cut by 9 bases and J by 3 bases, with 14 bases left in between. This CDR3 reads CASHSSRDYGYTF. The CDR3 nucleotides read TGTGCCAGCCACAGTTCTAGGGACTATGGCTACACCTTC.

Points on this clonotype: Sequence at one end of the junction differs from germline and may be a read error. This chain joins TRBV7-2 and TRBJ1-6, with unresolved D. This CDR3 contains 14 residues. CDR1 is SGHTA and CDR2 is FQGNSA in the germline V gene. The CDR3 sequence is CASCLSPTGSPLHF. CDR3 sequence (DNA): TGTGCCAGCTGCTTATCCCCGACTGGGTCACCCCTCCACTTT.

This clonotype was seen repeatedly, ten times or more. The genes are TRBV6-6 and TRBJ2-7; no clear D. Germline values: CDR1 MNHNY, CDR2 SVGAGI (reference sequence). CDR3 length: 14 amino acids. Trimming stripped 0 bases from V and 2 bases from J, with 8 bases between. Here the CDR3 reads CASSYSKSPYEQYF. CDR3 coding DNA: TGTGCCAGCAGTTACTCGAAATCCCCCTACGAGCAGTACTTC.

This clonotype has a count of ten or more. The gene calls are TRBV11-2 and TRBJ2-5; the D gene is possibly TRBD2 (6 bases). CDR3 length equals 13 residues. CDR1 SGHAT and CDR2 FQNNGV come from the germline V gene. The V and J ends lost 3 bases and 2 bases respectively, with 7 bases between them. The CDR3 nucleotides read TGTGCCAGCAGCTTTGGGGGGCAAGAGACCCAGTACTTC. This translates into CASSFGGQETQYF.

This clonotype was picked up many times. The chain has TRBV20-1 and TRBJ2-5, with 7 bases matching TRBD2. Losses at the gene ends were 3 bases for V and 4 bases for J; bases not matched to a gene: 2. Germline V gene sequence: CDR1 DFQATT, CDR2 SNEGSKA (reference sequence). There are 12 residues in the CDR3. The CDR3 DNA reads TGCAGTGCTAGCCCGGGAGGAGAGACCCAGTACTTC. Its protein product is CSASPGGETQYF.

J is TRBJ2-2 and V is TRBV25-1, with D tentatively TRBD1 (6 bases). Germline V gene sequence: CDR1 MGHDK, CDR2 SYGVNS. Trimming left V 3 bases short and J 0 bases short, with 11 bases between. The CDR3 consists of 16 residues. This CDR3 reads CASSDPDRSNTGELFF. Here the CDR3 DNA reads TGTGCCAGCAGTGACCCGGACAGATCGAACACCGGGGAGCTGTTTTTT.

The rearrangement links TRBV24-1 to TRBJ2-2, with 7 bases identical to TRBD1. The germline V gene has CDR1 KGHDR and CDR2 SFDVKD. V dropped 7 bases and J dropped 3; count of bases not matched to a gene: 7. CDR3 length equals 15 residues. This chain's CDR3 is CATRPGQLDTGELFF. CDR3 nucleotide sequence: TGTGCCACCAGGCCGGGACAGTTAGACACCGGGGAGCTGTTTTTT.

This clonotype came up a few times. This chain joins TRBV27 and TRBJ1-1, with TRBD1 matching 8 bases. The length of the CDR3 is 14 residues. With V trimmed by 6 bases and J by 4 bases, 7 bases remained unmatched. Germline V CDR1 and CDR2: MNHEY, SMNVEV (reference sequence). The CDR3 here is CASRAGQGVTEAFF. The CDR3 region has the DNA TGTGCCAGCAGGGCCGGACAGGGAGTCACTGAAGCTTTCTTT.

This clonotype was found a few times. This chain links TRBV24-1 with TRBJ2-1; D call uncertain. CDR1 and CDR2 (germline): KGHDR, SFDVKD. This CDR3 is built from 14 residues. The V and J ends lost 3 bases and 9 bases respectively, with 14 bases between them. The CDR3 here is CATSDHPRFAEQFF. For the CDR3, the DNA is TGTGCCACCAGTGATCACCCAAGATTTGCTGAGCAGTTCTTC.

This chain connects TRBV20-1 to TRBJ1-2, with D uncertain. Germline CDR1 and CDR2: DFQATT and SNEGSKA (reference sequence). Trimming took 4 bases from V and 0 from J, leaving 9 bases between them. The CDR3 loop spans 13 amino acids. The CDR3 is CSATQSANYGYTF. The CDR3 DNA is TGCAGTGCTACCCAGAGTGCTAACTATGGCTACACCTTC.

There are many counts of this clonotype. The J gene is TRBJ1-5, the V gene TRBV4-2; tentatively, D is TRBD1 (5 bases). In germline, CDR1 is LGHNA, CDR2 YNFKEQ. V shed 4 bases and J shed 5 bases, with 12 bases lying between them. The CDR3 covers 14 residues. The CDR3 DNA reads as TGTGCCAGCAGCCTTGGGCAACAGGATCAGCCCCAGCATTTT. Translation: CASSLGQQDQPQHF.

The CDR3 region has the DNA TGTGCCAGTGGAGAGAATAAGGTGACTAGCGGCACAGATACGCAGTATTTT. It encodes CASGENKVTSGTDTQYF. The chain employs TRBV15 and TRBJ2-3; 8 positions match TRBD2. The CDR3 length is 17 residues. The J segment lost 1 base and the V segment lost 10 bases, leaving 16 bases of the junction unmatched. Germline V lookup: CDR1 LNHNV, CDR2 YYDKDF (reference sequence).

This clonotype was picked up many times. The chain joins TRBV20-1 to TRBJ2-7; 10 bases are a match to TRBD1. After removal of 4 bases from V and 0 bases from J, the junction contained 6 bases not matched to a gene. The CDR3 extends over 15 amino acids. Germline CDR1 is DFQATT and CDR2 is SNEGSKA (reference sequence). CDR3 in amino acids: CSAIWTGGSSYEQYF. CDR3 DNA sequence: TGCAGTGCTATTTGGACAGGGGGGAGCTCCTACGAGCAGTACTTC.

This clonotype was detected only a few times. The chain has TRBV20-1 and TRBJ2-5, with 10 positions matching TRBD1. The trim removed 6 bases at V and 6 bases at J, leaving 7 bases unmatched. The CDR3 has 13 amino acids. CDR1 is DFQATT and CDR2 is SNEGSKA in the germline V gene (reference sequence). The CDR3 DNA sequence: TGCAGTGCGCAGACAGGGGGCTTACAGACCCAGTACTTC. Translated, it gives CSAQTGGLQTQYF.

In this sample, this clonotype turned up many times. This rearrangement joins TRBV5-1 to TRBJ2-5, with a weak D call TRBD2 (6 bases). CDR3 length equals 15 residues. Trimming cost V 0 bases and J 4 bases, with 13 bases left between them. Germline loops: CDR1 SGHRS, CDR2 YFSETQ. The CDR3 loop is CASSLEAGSGETQYF. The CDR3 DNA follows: TGCGCCAGCAGCTTGGAGGCGGGATCCGGAGAGACCCAGTACTTC.

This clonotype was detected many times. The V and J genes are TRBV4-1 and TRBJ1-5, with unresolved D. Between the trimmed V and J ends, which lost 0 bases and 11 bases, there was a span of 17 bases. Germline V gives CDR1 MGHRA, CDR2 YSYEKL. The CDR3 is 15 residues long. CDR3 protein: CASSQEERTMGTQHF. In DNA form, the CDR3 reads TGCGCCAGCAGCCAAGAGGAGCGTACCATGGGGACCCAGCATTTT.

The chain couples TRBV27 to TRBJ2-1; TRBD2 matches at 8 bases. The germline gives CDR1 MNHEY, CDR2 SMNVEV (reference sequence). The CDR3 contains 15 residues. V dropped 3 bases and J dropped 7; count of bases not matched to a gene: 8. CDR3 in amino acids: CASSFPIAGRNEQFF. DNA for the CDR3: TGTGCCAGCAGTTTTCCGATAGCGGGGCGTAATGAGCAGTTCTTC.

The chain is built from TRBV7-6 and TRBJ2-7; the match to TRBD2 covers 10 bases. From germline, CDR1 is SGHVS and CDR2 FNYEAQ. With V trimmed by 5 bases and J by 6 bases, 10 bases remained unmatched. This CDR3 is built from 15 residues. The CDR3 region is CASSTIAGGPSEQYF. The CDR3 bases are TGTGCCAGCAGCACCATAGCGGGGGGACCCTCCGAGCAGTACTTC.

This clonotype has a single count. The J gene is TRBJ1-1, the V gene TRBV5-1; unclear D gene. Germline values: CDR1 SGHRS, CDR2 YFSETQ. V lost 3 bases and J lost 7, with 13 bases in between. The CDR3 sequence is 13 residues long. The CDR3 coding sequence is TGCGCCAGCAGCTCGGACGTGGCGGGTGAAGCTTTCTTT. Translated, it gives CASSSDVAGEAFF.

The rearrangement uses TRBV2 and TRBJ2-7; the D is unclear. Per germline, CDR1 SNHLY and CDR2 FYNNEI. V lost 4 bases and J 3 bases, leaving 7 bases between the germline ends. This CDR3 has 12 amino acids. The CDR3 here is CASSGRFYEQYF. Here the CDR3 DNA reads TGTGCCAGCAGTGGTAGGTTCTACGAGCAGTACTTC.